The 22 T cell receptor beta chains given below trace back to one sample, sequenced in a study of cytomegalovirus exposure and HLA in healthy donors. The PCR used 60 Vbeta and 13 Jbeta primers. Profiled with immunoSEQ multiplex PCR; TCRdb holds only in-frame clones, not every one. The sample shows 60,000 to 70,000 clones, about 79% of them seen only once. The sample consisted of PBMCs. All receptors derive from a man aged 60-69 years in good health and CMV-seropositive.

This clone was detected many times. The V gene is TRBV5-4, the J gene TRBJ1-1, with unresolved D. The CDR3 is 15 amino acids. The germline CDR1 and CDR2 sequences are SGHNT and YYREEE (reference sequence). Trimming stripped 0 bases from V and 3 bases from J, with 12 bases between. The CDR3 DNA is TGTGCCAGCAGCTTGGGCCAGCGGAGTGACACTGAAGCTTTCTTT. Protein product: CASSLGQRSDTEAFF.

The rearrangement joins TRBV27 to TRBJ1-2; no definite D call. Germline-derived CDR1 and CDR2 are MNHEY and SMNVEV (reference sequence). The CDR3 totals 10 residues. Trimming removed 8 bases from V and 2 bases from J, with 3 bases in between. CDR3 sequence reads: CASLNYGYTF. For the CDR3, the DNA is TGTGCCAGCCTCAACTATGGCTACACCTTC.

The chain carries TRBV4-1 and TRBJ1-1, with D possibly being TRBD1 (5 bases). Deletions cut 3 bases from V and 5 bases from J, with 10 bases between. Per the germline V gene, CDR1 is MGHRA and CDR2 is YSYEKL. This CDR3 is 13 amino acids long. CDR3 coding DNA: TGCGCCAGCAGCCACCCACGGGGGACTGAAGCTTTCTTT. It yields the protein CASSHPRGTEAFF.

The chain employs TRBV15 and TRBJ2-6, with unresolved D. The germline CDR1 and CDR2 sequences are LNHNV and YYDKDF (reference sequence). The germline V and J ends were trimmed by 0 bases and 0 bases, with 6 bases remaining between them. The CDR3 has 16 residues. CDR3 DNA sequence: TGTGCCACCAGCAGAGAGGTCAGCTCTGGGGCCAACGTCCTGACTTTC. Translating gives CATSREVSSGANVLTF.

This clone occurred a few times. V gene TRBV11-3 combines with J gene TRBJ2-1; possibly TRBD1 for D (6 bases). The V gene's germline CDR1 is SGHNT and CDR2 YENEEA. The CDR3 totals 15 residues. Trimming left V 6 bases short and J 2 bases short, with 14 bases between. The CDR3 here is CASSPGADTYNEQFF. CDR3 DNA: TGTGCCAGCAGTCCAGGGGCGGATACCTACAATGAGCAGTTCTTC. The full variable domain, in which reference TRBV11-3 and TRBJ2-1 provide the parts outside the CDR3, is EAGVVQSPRYKIIEKKQPVAFWCNPISGHNTLYWYLQNLGQGPELLIRYENEEAVDDSQLPKDRFSAERLKGVDSTLKIQPAELGDSAVYLCASSPGADTYNEQFFGPGTRLTVL.

This sequence joins TRBV7-9 and TRBJ2-1; no firm D call. The CDR3 extends over 14 amino acids. Per the germline V gene, CDR1 is SEHNR and CDR2 is FQNEAQ (reference sequence). Trimming left V 2 bases short and J 8 bases short, with 13 bases between. The CDR3 DNA is TGTGCCAGCAGCTTATCGTATCACTTGGATGAGCAGTTCTTC. This gives the protein CASSLSYHLDEQFF. Full variable domain (rest looked up from reference TRBV7-9 and TRBJ2-1): DTGVSQNPRHKITKRGQNVTFRCDPISEHNRLYWYRQTLGQGPEFLTYFQNEAQLEKSRLLSDRFSAERPKGSFSTLEIQRTEQGDSAMYLCASSLSYHLDEQFFGPGTRLTVL.

CDR3 bases: TGCAGCGTCTTTAGCGGGAATAGCTACGAGCAGTACTTC. Translation gives CSVFSGNSYEQYF. The chain joins TRBV29-1 to TRBJ2-7; 8 bases are shared with TRBD2. The CDR3 covers 13 residues. V gave up 6 bases and J gave up 3 bases; unmatched junction bases: 7. Germline values: CDR1 SQVTM, CDR2 ANQGSEA.

This clone appeared a few times. The chain uses TRBV29-1 and TRBJ1-1; D not resolved. Trimming took 4 bases from V and 1 from J, leaving 7 bases between them. The CDR3 covers 12 residues. CDR1 is SQVTM and CDR2 is ANQGSEA in the germline V gene. CDR3 DNA sequence: TGCAGCGTTGGAGGTTGGAACACTGAAGCTTTCTTT. It encodes CSVGGWNTEAFF.

The chain couples TRBV10-3 to TRBJ2-7, with 7 bases aligning to TRBD2. The CDR3 is 15 residues long. The V gene's germline CDR1 is ENHRY and CDR2 SYGVKD. The junction had 6 bases not matched to a gene; V was cut back by 4 bases and J by 0 bases. The chain's CDR3 is CAISGSSGASYEQYF. The CDR3 nucleotides read TGTGCCATCAGTGGCTCAAGCGGGGCCTCCTACGAGCAGTACTTC.

The chain's CDR3 is CASSYVGATEAFF. The CDR3 DNA follows: TGTGCCAGCAGTTACGTGGGGGCCACTGAAGCTTTCTTT. The rearrangement links TRBV6-5 to TRBJ1-1; weak D call: TRBD1 (6 bases). Germline loops: CDR1 MNHEY, CDR2 SVGAGI. The CDR3 runs to 13 residues. V was shortened by 2 bases and J by 4 bases, with 8 bases between the two germline ends.

The chain recombines TRBV11-2 with TRBJ2-1, with D unclear. This CDR3 comprises 17 residues. V gave up 0 bases and J gave up 0 bases, with 12 bases separating them. Looked up from germline, CDR1 is SGHAT and CDR2 is FQNNGV. The CDR3 loop reads CASSLEKWANSYNEQFF. The CDR3 nucleotides read TGTGCCAGCAGCTTAGAGAAGTGGGCCAACTCCTACAATGAGCAGTTCTTC.

This clone showed up just once. The chain carries TRBV5-4 and TRBJ2-1; 7 bases line up with TRBD1. The CDR3 runs 13 residues. Germline CDR1 SGHNT, CDR2 YYREEE (reference sequence). With V trimmed by 6 bases and J by 5 bases, 5 bases remained unmatched. The CDR3 coding sequence is TGTGCCAGCACCCTTCAGGGGGACAATGAGCAGTTCTTC. As protein: CASTLQGDNEQFF.

The table lists this clone with a count of one. V usage is TRBV5-4 and J usage is TRBJ2-1, with 9 bases identical to TRBD2. J lost 7 bases, V lost 7 bases, and 9 bases had no gene match. CDR1 SGHNT and CDR2 YYREEE come from the germline V gene (reference sequence). This CDR3 has 14 residues. The CDR3: CASSLAGVLNEQFF. The CDR3 DNA reads TGTGCCAGCTCTTTAGCGGGGGTATTAAATGAGCAGTTCTTC.

This clone appeared a few times. The rearrangement joins TRBV2 to TRBJ2-3, with 8 bases aligning to TRBD2. The CDR3 extends over 14 amino acids. The germline V gene encodes CDR1 SNHLY and CDR2 FYNNEI. With V trimmed by 6 bases and J by 4 bases, 6 bases remained unmatched. CDR3 amino acids: CASRGGGIADTQYF. The CDR3 region has the DNA TGTGCCAGCAGGGGCGGGGGGATTGCAGATACGCAGTATTTT.

Here the CDR3 reads CASSLGGGPYNEQFF. CDR3 sequence (DNA): TGTGCCAGCAGCTTGGGGGGGGGTCCCTACAATGAGCAGTTCTTC. This rearrangement joins TRBV5-6 to TRBJ2-1; 7 bases are shared with TRBD2. Germline-derived CDR1 and CDR2 are SGHDT and YYEEEE. Trimming cost V 0 bases and J 2 bases; bases outside gene matches: 2. There are 15 residues in the CDR3.

V and J are TRBV5-1 and TRBJ2-3, with 10 bases that match TRBD2. CDR1 is SGHRS and CDR2 is YFSETQ in the germline V gene. CDR3 length: 16 residues. Trimming removed 5 bases from V and 0 bases from J; junction bases left unmatched: 6. The CDR3 sequence: CASRLLAGESTDTQYF. The CDR3 bases are TGCGCCAGCAGGCTTCTAGCGGGAGAGAGCACAGATACGCAGTATTTT.

V and J are TRBV14 and TRBJ1-1; TRBD1 matches at 9 bases. Germline CDR1 and CDR2: SGHDN and FVKESK. The CDR3 is made up of 15 amino acids. The J segment lost 5 bases and the V segment lost 5 bases, leaving 9 bases of the junction unmatched. The CDR3 here is CASSSQQGARTEAFF. As DNA, the CDR3 is TGTGCCAGCAGCTCCCAACAGGGGGCGAGGACTGAAGCTTTCTTT. The variable domain in full, with the rest retrieved from reference TRBV14 and TRBJ1-1, is EAGVTQFPSHSVIEKGQTVTLRCDPISGHDNLYWYRRVMGKEIKFLLHFVKESKQDESGMPNNRFLAERTGGTYSTLKVQPAELEDSGVYFCASSSQQGARTEAFFGQGTRLTVV.

V usage is TRBV29-1 and J usage is TRBJ1-3; the match to TRBD1 covers 7 bases. This CDR3 region has 13 residues. Germline CDR1 is SQVTM and CDR2 is ANQGSEA. The trim removed 6 bases at V and 4 bases at J, leaving 6 bases unmatched. The CDR3 reads CSVRQGAGNTIYF. The CDR3 nucleotides are TGCAGCGTAAGACAGGGTGCGGGAAACACCATATATTTT.

This rearrangement joins TRBV6-1 to TRBJ1-2, with TRBD1 identical over 10 bases. V gave up 4 bases and J gave up 2 bases; unmatched junction bases: 4. The CDR3 runs to 15 residues. Germline V gene lookup returns CDR1 MNHNS and CDR2 SASEGT. DNA for the CDR3: TGTGCCAGCAGTGCACGGACAGGGGGGAACTATGGCTACACCTTC. This sequence encodes CASSARTGGNYGYTF.

The J gene is TRBJ2-5, the V gene TRBV19, with 10 bases matching TRBD2. The germline V gene has CDR1 LNHDA and CDR2 SQIVND (reference sequence). This CDR3 comprises 15 residues. The ends lost 8 bases at V and 5 bases at J; junction bases unmatched: 11. The CDR3 nucleotides read TGTGCCAGTGGAACTAGCGGGACTCTGAGGGAGACCCAGTACTTC. It encodes CASGTSGTLRETQYF.

The CDR3 loop reads CASSFRGNYGYTF. CDR3 sequence (DNA): TGTGCCAGCAGTTTCAGGGGAAACTATGGCTACACCTTC. J is TRBJ1-2 and V is TRBV6-5; TRBD1 is a possible D gene (6 bases). With 4 bases removed from V and 2 bases from J, the gap between germline ends came to 8 bases. CDR1 MNHEY and CDR2 SVGAGI come from the germline V gene. This CDR3 spans 13 amino acids.

The chain couples TRBV11-2 to TRBJ1-5; no definite D call. Trimming stripped 5 bases from V and 3 bases from J, with 8 bases between. The CDR3 sequence is 13 residues long. CDR1 is SGHAT and CDR2 is FQNNGV in the germline V gene. This chain's CDR3 is CASSTEFNQPQHF. The CDR3 DNA reads as TGTGCCAGCAGCACAGAGTTCAATCAGCCCCAGCATTTT.